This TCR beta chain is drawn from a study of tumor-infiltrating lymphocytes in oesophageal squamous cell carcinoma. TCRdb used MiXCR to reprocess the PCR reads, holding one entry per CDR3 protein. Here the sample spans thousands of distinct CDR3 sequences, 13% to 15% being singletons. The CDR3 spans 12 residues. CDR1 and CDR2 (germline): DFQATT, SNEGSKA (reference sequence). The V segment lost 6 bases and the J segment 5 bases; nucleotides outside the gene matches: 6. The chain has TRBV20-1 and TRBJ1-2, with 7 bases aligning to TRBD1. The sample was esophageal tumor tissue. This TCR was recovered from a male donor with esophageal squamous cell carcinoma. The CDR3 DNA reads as TGCAGTGCGGGAGAACAGGGGTATGGCTACACCTTC. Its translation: CSAGEQGYGYTF.